The clone carrying this T cell receptor (beta chain) appeared once. What it binds is not known. The data stem from a study of cytomegalovirus exposure and HLA in healthy donors. Clones were sequenced by immunoSEQ multiplex PCR, and TCRdb holds only the in-frame ones, with some missing. This sample has more than 300,000 clones; approximately 90% occur once, and the top ten carry under 0.9%. The CDR3 is 15 residues long. The V gene's germline CDR1 is KGHSH and CDR2 LQKENI. Trimming shortened V by 0 bases and J by 4 bases, and 12 bases separated the two germline ends. General study findings and limits: Associated with cytomegalovirus, according to the listing, were around 160 TCR beta chains. The majority of TCR sequences were rare, yet some public TCRs appeared in many donors. Testing in vitro showed a few CMV-associated chains specific for CMV antigens. Reportedly, diagnosis of cytomegalovirus status by the classifier showed high specificity and sensitivity.

The sequencing sample was made of PBMCs. The genes are TRBV18 and TRBJ1-1; D perhaps matches TRBD1 (5 bases). This sequence was found in a woman younger than 30 in good health and CMV-seronegative. As DNA, the CDR3 is TGTGCCAGCTCACCACCGTTGGGGGGAACCACTGAAGCTTTCTTT. Amino acids: CASSPPLGGTTEAFF.